The 27 T cell receptor beta chains listed next were all sequenced from one sample in a study of blood T cell repertoires in COVID-19. Measured with immunoSEQ multiplex PCR; TCRdb has only the in-frame clones, and not every one. Among roughly 160,000 clones listed, 83% were seen once. The sequenced sample consisted of peripheral blood. These receptor sequences come from a woman of 80 years or more with acute or convalescent COVID-19.

V and J are TRBV7-2 and TRBJ2-1; 13 nucleotides match TRBD2. The CDR3 totals 15 residues. The V gene end was trimmed by 5 bases and the J gene end by 8 bases; junction bases not matched to a gene: 6. The germline V gene encodes CDR1 SGHTA and CDR2 FQGNSA. The CDR3 sequence is CASSLTSGGWDEQFF. CDR3 in DNA: TGTGCCAGCAGCCTGACTAGCGGGGGGTGGGATGAGCAGTTCTTC.

The V call is TRBV6-6, the J call TRBJ1-5, with TRBD1 matching 9 bases. J was trimmed by 1 base and V by 8 bases; bases with no gene match: 6. Germline CDR1 MNHNY, CDR2 SVGAGI (reference sequence). The CDR3 totals 15 residues. In DNA form, the CDR3 reads TGTGCCAGCCTTGACAGGGGGGAGAGCAATCAGCCCCAGCATTTT. This gives the protein CASLDRGESNQPQHF.

V gene TRBV12-3 or TRBV12-4 combines with J gene TRBJ1-3; no reliable D call. Trimming took 9 bases from V and 0 from J, leaving 9 bases between them. The CDR3 has 13 residues. The CDR3 bases are TGTGCCAGTAAAAAGAGCTCTGGAAACACCATATATTTT. Translation: CASKKSSGNTIYF.

The rearrangement links TRBV11-3 to TRBJ2-1; TRBD2 matches 13 bases. There are 16 residues in the CDR3. Germline CDR1 reads SGHNT; CDR2 reads YENEEA. The trim removed 4 bases at V and 8 bases at J, leaving 8 bases unmatched. CDR3 nucleotides: TGTGCCAGCAGCTCCCGACTAGCGGGAGGTGTTGATGAGCAGTTCTTC. Its protein is CASSSRLAGGVDEQFF.

The chain joins TRBV10-3 to TRBJ2-7; D might be TRBD1 (5 bases). The CDR3 contains 13 residues. Germline values: CDR1 ENHRY, CDR2 SYGVKD. Deletions cut 3 bases from V and 2 bases from J, with 8 bases between. The CDR3 DNA is TGTGCCATCAGTGACGCAGGGACCTACGAGCAGTACTTC. Translating gives CAISDAGTYEQYF.

The V call is TRBV7-9, the J call TRBJ1-6; no firm D call. The CDR3 loop spans 14 amino acids. Germline lookup yields CDR1 SEHNR and CDR2 FQNEAQ (reference sequence). V shed 4 bases and J shed 4 bases, with 8 bases lying between them. The CDR3 nucleotides read TGTGCCAGCAGCTCGTATATATATAATTCACCCCTCCACTTT. Translated: CASSSYIYNSPLHF.

As concerns this clone: Additional DNA sequences in this sample encode the identical CDR3. J is TRBJ2-3 and V is TRBV18, with D possibly matching TRBD1 (6 bases). The V gene lost 1 base and the J gene lost 1 base, with 12 bases spanning the gap. In germline, CDR1 is KGHSH, CDR2 LQKENI. The CDR3 spans 16 residues. The CDR3 nucleotides read TGTGCCAGCTCACCACAGGACAGAACCCGCACAGATACGCAGTATTTT. The encoded protein is CASSPQDRTRTDTQYF. The full variable domain, with the rest looked up from reference TRBV18 and TRBJ2-3, is NAGVMQNPRHLVRRRGQEARLRCSPMKGHSHVYWYRQLPEEGLKFMVYLQKENIIDESGMPKERFSAEFPKEGPSILRIQQVVRGDSAAYFCASSPQDRTRTDTQYFGPGTRLTVL.

The CDR3 is CASSPGQDEKLFF. Written as DNA, the CDR3 is TGTGCCAGCAGTCCGGGACAGGACGAAAAACTGTTTTTT. The chain couples TRBV6-5 to TRBJ1-4; 8 bases align to TRBD1. This CDR3 contains 13 residues. V shed 5 bases, J shed 8 bases, and the junction held 4 bases outside the gene matches. Germline V lookup: CDR1 MNHEY, CDR2 SVGAGI.

J is TRBJ1-1 and V is TRBV28; D unresolved. V lost 2 bases to trimming and J lost 4 bases, with 5 bases between them. CDR3 length equals 12 residues. Germline V gives CDR1 MDHEN, CDR2 SYDVKM. The CDR3 coding sequence is TGTGCCAGCAGTTTAGGGCGCACTGAAGCTTTCTTT. It is translated as CASSLGRTEAFF.

The chain is built from TRBV5-1 and TRBJ1-1, with 10 bases lining up with TRBD1. V lost 4 bases, J lost 5 bases, and 8 bases stayed unmatched. This CDR3 has 15 residues. CDR1 and CDR2 from the germline V gene are SGHRS and YFSETQ. The CDR3 sequence is CASSRTGTGVTEAFF. The DNA for the CDR3 is TGCGCCAGCAGCAGGACCGGGACAGGGGTAACTGAAGCTTTCTTT.

The chain couples TRBV3-1 (or the pseudogene TRBV3-2) to TRBJ2-1, with D possibly TRBD2 on 6 matching bases. This CDR3 is 15 amino acids long. Germline-derived CDR1 and CDR2 are LGHDT and YNNKEL (reference sequence). V was clipped by 3 bases and J by 5 bases, with 14 bases between them. CDR3 sequence (DNA): TGTGCCAGCAGCCAGATGGGCGGGAATGACAATGAGCAGTTCTTC. Its translation is CASSQMGGNDNEQFF.

The rearrangement uses TRBV5-4 and TRBJ2-1; possibly TRBD1 for D (5 bases). The V end was cut by 4 bases, the J end by 6 bases, with 17 bases between. The CDR3 has 15 amino acids. From germline, CDR1 is SGHNT and CDR2 YYREEE (reference sequence). In DNA, the CDR3 is TGTGCCAGCAGCGCCAGTCAACAGGACGGCAATGAGCAGTTCTTC. Translated: CASSASQQDGNEQFF.

The rearrangement links TRBV6-2 or TRBV6-3 to TRBJ1-2, with TRBD1 matching over 7 bases. The trim removed 5 bases at V and 2 bases at J, leaving 2 bases unmatched. Germline V gives CDR1 MNHEY, CDR2 SVGEGT. The CDR3 consists of 13 residues. The CDR3 sequence: CASSRDRNYGYTF. For the CDR3, the DNA is TGTGCCAGCAGTCGGGACAGAAACTATGGCTACACCTTC.

This rearrangement joins TRBV6-2 or TRBV6-3 to TRBJ1-5; TRBD1 is a possible D gene (6 bases). Per germline, CDR1 MNHEY and CDR2 SVGEGT. CDR3 size: 15 residues. Trimming removed 5 bases at V and 2 bases at J, with 13 bases between. In DNA form, the CDR3 reads TGTGCCAGCAGTAGGGACAACCAGGGCAATCAGCCCCAGCATTTT. This sequence encodes CASSRDNQGNQPQHF.

The rearrangement joins TRBV6-2 or TRBV6-3 to TRBJ2-1; D uncertain. V lost 0 bases and J 5 bases, leaving 14 bases between the germline ends. CDR3 size: 16 residues. The germline CDR1 and CDR2 sequences are MNHEY and SVGEGT. The CDR3 nucleotides are TGTGCCAGCAGTTACTCCGTTACTTTCCCGCACAATGAGCAGTTCTTC. Translated: CASSYSVTFPHNEQFF.

The chain has TRBV5-1 and TRBJ2-7; 11 bases match TRBD2. The CDR3 consists of 16 residues. V lost 2 bases and J lost 2; bases outside the gene matches: 6. The V gene's germline CDR1 is SGHRS and CDR2 YFSETQ. CDR3 nucleotide sequence: TGCGCCAGCAGCTTTCCTAGCGGGGGGCCAGCCTACGAGCAGTACTTC. Translating gives CASSFPSGGPAYEQYF. The full variable domain, in which reference TRBV5-1 and TRBJ2-7 provide the parts outside the CDR3, is KAGVTQTPRYLIKTRGQQVTLSCSPISGHRSVSWYQQTPGQGLQFLFEYFSETQRNKGNFPGRFSGRQFSNSRSEMNVSTLELGDSALYLCASSFPSGGPAYEQYFGPGTRLTVT.

The chain joins TRBV5-8 to TRBJ2-4, with D unclear. Trimming removed 3 bases at V and 9 bases at J, with 7 bases between. Germline CDR1 is SGHTS and CDR2 is YDEGEE. This CDR3 region has 11 residues. In DNA form, the CDR3 reads TGTGCCAGCAGCTCCGAGGCCATTCAGTACTTC. Translated, it gives CASSSEAIQYF.

The chain employs TRBV19 and TRBJ1-5; D possibly corresponds to TRBD1 (6 bases). The CDR3 has 15 residues. Germline CDR1 and CDR2: LNHDA and SQIVND (reference sequence). Trimming removed 5 bases from V and 5 bases from J, with 16 bases in between. The CDR3 loop is CASSLTGLIDQPQHF. For the CDR3, the DNA is TGTGCCAGTAGTCTAACAGGGCTCATCGATCAGCCCCAGCATTTT.

V gene TRBV19 combines with J gene TRBJ2-5; 8 nucleotides match TRBD2. Germline assignment: CDR1 LNHDA and CDR2 SQIVND (reference sequence). V gave up 1 base and J gave up 5 bases; unmatched junction bases: 6. The CDR3 totals 15 residues. The CDR3 sequence: CASSIVSGGAETQYF. DNA of the CDR3: TGTGCCAGTAGTATAGTCTCCGGGGGGGCGGAGACCCAGTACTTC.

V usage is TRBV7-2 and J usage is TRBJ2-3, with D possibly TRBD2 on 6 matching bases. Looked up from germline, CDR1 is SGHTA and CDR2 is FQGNSA. This CDR3 comprises 14 residues. Trimming stripped 5 bases from V and 4 bases from J, with 13 bases between. The CDR3 DNA is TGTGCCAGCAGCCGCCGGGGGATGGCAGATACGCAGTATTTT. Its translation is CASSRRGMADTQYF.

J is TRBJ2-5 and V is TRBV9; maybe TRBD2 (6 bases). Per the germline V gene, CDR1 is SGDLS and CDR2 is YYNGEE. Between the trimmed V and J ends, which lost 4 bases and 5 bases, there was a span of 18 bases. The CDR3 spans 15 residues. The CDR3 sequence is CASSPGSSDAETQYF. The CDR3 DNA reads as TGTGCCAGCAGCCCCGGGAGTTCTGACGCCGAGACCCAGTACTTC.

This chain joins TRBV7-2 and TRBJ2-3; no clear D gene. The length of the CDR3 is 14 residues. Trimming stripped 5 bases from V and 1 base from J, with 10 bases between. Per the germline V gene, CDR1 is SGHTA and CDR2 is FQGNSA. CDR3 in amino acids: CASSPIPGTDTQYF. CDR3 nucleotides: TGTGCCAGCAGCCCGATTCCGGGCACAGATACGCAGTATTTT. Combining the CDR3 with reference TRBV7-2 and TRBJ2-3 gives the whole variable domain GAGVSQSPSNKVTEKGKDVELRCDPISGHTALYWYRQSLGQGLEFLIYFQGNSAPDKSGLPSDRFSAERTGGSVSTLTIQRTQQEDSAVYLCASSPIPGTDTQYFGPGTRLTVL.

This clone was seen a few times. The V and J genes are TRBV10-3 and TRBJ1-2; D is undetermined. V lost 3 bases, J lost 5 bases, and 22 bases lay in between. The CDR3 loop spans 17 amino acids. The V gene's germline CDR1 is ENHRY and CDR2 SYGVKD. CDR3 region: CAISDRLVSQDLYGYTF. The CDR3 DNA follows: TGTGCCATCAGTGATAGGTTGGTTTCTCAAGACTTATATGGCTACACCTTC.

The chain links TRBV3-1 (or the pseudogene TRBV3-2) to TRBJ1-3; 9 positions match TRBD1. V gave up 6 bases and J gave up 3 bases; unmatched junction bases: 6. The CDR3 is made up of 15 amino acids. Germline-derived CDR1 and CDR2 are LGHDT and YNNKEL (reference sequence). The chain's CDR3 is CASRGTGTLGNTIYF. DNA for the CDR3: TGTGCCAGCAGAGGGACAGGGACTCTTGGAAACACCATATATTTT.

This CDR3 is CASSLALAGVNEQFF. CDR3 in DNA: TGCGCCAGCAGCTTGGCCCTAGCGGGAGTGAATGAGCAGTTCTTC. This chain joins TRBV5-1 and TRBJ2-1, with 10 bases that match TRBD2. The trim removed 0 bases at V and 7 bases at J, leaving 4 bases unmatched. CDR1 and CDR2 (germline): SGHRS, YFSETQ. CDR3 size: 15 residues.

The chain joins TRBV4-3 to TRBJ2-1; 7 bases agree with TRBD2. V trimming: 0 bases; J trimming: 7 bases; junction bases outside the gene matches: 3. The CDR3 is made up of 14 amino acids. CDR1 and CDR2 from the germline V gene are LGHNA and YSLEER. The CDR3 is CASSQESGTNEQFF. As DNA, the CDR3 is TGCGCCAGCAGCCAAGAGAGCGGGACTAATGAGCAGTTCTTC.

Written as DNA, the CDR3 is TGTGCCAGCAGCTTGGTTGGGAGAAGCTACACCTTC. This translates into CASSLVGRSYTF. The chain couples TRBV5-4 to TRBJ1-2, with no clear D. Germline CDR1 is SGHNT and CDR2 is YYREEE (reference sequence). The CDR3 runs 12 residues. Deletions cut 0 bases from V and 9 bases from J, with 9 bases between.